One and the same sample provided the 3 T cell receptor beta chains below, sequenced in a study of cytomegalovirus exposure and HLA in healthy donors. The study ran its PCR with 60 Vbeta and 13 Jbeta primers. TCRdb's table, derived via immunoSEQ multiplex PCR, lists solely in-frame clones and lacks some. The sample contains about 190,000 clones, roughly 80% of which appear only once. The sample was PBMCs. The receptors derive from a woman in her forties or fifties in good health and CMV-seropositive.

The chain joins TRBV6-1 to TRBJ2-5; D perhaps matches TRBD1 (6 bases). Trimming cost V 6 bases and J 5 bases, with 19 bases left between them. Germline V gene lookup returns CDR1 MNHNS and CDR2 SASEGT. The CDR3 totals 15 residues. CDR3 in DNA: TGTGCCAGCAGCTACCCCTTACAGGGCCCGGAGACCCAGTACTTC. Its translation is CASSYPLQGPETQYF.

The V call is TRBV7-2, the J call TRBJ2-5; 11 bases agree with TRBD2. CDR1 and CDR2 from the germline V gene are SGHTA and FQGNSA. This CDR3 has 14 residues. After removal of 5 bases from V and 7 bases from J, the junction contained 6 bases not matched to a gene. CDR3 sequence: CASSLSGGVVTQYF. As DNA, the CDR3 is TGTGCCAGCAGCCTTAGCGGGGGGGTTGTGACCCAGTACTTC.

The rearrangement joins TRBV19 to TRBJ1-5; D unclear. The CDR3 extends over 16 amino acids. CDR1 and CDR2 from the germline V gene are LNHDA and SQIVND (reference sequence). Trimming shortened V by 0 bases and J by 2 bases, and 11 bases separated the two germline ends. For the CDR3, the DNA is TGTGCCAGTAGTATAGATGAGGGATGGGGCAATCAGCCCCAGCATTTT. It encodes CASSIDEGWGNQPQHF.